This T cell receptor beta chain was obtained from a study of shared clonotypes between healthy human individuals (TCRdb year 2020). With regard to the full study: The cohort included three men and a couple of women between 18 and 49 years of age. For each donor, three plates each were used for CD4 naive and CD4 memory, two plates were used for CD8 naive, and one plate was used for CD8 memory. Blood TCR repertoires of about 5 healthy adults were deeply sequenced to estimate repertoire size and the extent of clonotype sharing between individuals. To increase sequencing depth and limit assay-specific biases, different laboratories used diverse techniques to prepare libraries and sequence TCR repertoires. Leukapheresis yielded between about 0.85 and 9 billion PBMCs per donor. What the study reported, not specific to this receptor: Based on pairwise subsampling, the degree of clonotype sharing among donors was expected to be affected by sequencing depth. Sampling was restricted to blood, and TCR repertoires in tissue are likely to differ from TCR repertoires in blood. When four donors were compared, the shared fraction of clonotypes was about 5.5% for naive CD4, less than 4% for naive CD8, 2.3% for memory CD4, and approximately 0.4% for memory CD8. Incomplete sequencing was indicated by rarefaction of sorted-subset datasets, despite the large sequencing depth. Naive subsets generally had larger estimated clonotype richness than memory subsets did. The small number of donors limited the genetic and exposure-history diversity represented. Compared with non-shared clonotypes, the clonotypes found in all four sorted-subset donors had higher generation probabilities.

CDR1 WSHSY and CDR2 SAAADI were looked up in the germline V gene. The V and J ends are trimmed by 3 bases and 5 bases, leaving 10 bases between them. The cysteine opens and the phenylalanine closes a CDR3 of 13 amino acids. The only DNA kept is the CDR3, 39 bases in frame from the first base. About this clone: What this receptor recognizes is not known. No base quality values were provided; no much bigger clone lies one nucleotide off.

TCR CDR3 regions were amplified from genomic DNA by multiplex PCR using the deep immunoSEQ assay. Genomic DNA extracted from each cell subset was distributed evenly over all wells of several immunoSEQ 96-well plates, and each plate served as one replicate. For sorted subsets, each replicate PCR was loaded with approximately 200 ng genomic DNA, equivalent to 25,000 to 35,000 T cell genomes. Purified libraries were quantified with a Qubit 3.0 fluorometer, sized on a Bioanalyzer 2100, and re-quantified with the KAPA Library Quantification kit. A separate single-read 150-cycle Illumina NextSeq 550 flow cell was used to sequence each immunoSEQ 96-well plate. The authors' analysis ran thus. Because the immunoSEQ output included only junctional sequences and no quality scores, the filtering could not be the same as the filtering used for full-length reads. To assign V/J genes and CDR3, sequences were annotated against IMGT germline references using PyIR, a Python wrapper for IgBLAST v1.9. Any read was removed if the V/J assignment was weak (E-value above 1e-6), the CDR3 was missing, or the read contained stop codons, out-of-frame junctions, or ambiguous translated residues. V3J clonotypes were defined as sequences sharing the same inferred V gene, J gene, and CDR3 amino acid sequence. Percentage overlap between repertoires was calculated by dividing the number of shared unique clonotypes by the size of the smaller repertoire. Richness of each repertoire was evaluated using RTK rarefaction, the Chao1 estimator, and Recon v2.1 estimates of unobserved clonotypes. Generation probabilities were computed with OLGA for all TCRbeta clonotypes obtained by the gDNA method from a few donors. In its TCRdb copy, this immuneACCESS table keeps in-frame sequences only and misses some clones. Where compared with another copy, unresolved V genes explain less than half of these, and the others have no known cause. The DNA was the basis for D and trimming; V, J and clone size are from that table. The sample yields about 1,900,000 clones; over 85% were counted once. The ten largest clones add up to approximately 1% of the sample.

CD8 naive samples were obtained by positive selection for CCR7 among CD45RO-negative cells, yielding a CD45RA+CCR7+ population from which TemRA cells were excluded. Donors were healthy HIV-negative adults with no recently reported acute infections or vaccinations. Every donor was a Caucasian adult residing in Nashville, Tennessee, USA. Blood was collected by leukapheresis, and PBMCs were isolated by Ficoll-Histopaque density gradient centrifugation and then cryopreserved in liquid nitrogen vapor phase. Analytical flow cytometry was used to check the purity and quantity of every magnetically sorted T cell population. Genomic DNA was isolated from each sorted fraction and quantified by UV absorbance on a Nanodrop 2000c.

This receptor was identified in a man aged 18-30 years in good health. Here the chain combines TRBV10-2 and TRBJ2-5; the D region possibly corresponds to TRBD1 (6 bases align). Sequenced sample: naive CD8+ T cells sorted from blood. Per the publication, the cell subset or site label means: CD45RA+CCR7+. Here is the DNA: TGCGCCAGCAGTGACAACAGGGTGGAGACCCAGTACTTC. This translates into CASSDNRVETQYF.